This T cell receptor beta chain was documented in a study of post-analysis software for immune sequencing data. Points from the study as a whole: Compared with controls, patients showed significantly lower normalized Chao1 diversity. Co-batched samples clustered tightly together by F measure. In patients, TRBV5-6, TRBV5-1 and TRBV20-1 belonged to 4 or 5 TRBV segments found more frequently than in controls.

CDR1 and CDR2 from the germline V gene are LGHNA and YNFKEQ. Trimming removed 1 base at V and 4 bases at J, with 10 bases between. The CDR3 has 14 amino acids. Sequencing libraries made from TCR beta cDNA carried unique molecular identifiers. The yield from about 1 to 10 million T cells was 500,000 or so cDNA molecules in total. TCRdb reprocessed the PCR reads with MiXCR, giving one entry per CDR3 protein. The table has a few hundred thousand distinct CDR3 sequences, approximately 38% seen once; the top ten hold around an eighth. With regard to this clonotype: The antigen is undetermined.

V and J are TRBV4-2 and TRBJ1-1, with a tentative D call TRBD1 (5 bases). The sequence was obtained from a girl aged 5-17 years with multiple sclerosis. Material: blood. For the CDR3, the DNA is TGTGCCAGCAGCCAAGCGAGGGGTGGCACTGAAGCTTTCTTT. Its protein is CASSQARGGTEAFF.